This T cell receptor beta chain derives from a study of CD8 T cells in Susac syndrome. The wider study: Among the Susac syndrome patients sequenced, five or six had active disease and under 10 were in remission.

Germline V gene lookup returns CDR1 DFQATT and CDR2 SNEGSKA (reference sequence). The CDR3 is 15 amino acids. Trimming shortened V by 1 base and J by 3 bases, and 12 bases separated the two germline ends. Random hexamers were used to reverse transcribe an amount of roughly 0.45 to 1 ug RNA. The method of amplification for TCR beta CDR3 was immunoSEQ multiplex PCR, covering 54 Vbeta and 13 Jbeta. TCRdb redid the calling of the immunoSEQ multiplex PCR reads with MiXCR, one entry per CDR3 protein. The table lists about 100,000 distinct CDR3 sequences, 95% of them singletons, with 0.3% in the top ten. Only one count was recorded for this clonotype.

This receptor was taken from a human donor with Susac syndrome. This chain joins TRBV20-1 and TRBJ2-2; D gene unclear. Sequences were obtained from CD8+ T cells from PBMCs. The CDR3 region is CSARVIESDTGELFF. DNA of the CDR3: TGCAGTGCTAGAGTCATAGAGTCGGACACCGGGGAGCTGTTTTTT.